This passage covers 28 T cell receptor beta chains from one sample sequenced in a study of neurological immune-mediated disorders. Each CDR3 protein gets one entry after TCRdb re-called the 5' RACE reads with MiXCR. Of about 59,000 distinct CDR3 sequences detected, approximately 4% appear once; the ten largest clones hold under 3.5%. The sequenced sample was PBMCs. The receptors here all came from a woman aged 25 to 39 with multiple sclerosis.

J is TRBJ2-1 and V is TRBV29-1, with D perhaps TRBD2 (6 bases). This CDR3 region has 15 residues. The V end was cut by 1 base, the J end by 7 bases, with 17 bases between. CDR1 is SQVTM and CDR2 is ANQGSEA in the germline V gene. The CDR3 spells CSVEAFGIAANEQFF. CDR3 nucleotides: TGCAGCGTTGAAGCCTTCGGCATAGCGGCTAATGAGCAGTTCTTC.

This clonotype was recorded at least ten times. The rearrangement links TRBV5-1 to TRBJ2-7; 7 bases fit TRBD2. CDR3 length equals 17 residues. Germline V gene sequence: CDR1 SGHRS, CDR2 YFSETQ. The V gene end was trimmed by 0 bases and the J gene end by 1 base; junction bases not matched to a gene: 10. The CDR3 DNA is TGCGCCAGCAGCTTGGGATCTGGCGGGAGCAAATCCTACGAGCAGTACTTC. Its translation: CASSLGSGGSKSYEQYF.

This clonotype appeared a few times. The chain employs TRBV20-1 and TRBJ1-1; D is ambiguous. Looked up from germline, CDR1 is DFQATT and CDR2 is SNEGSKA (reference sequence). The CDR3 extends over 12 amino acids. Trimming took 6 bases from V and 1 from J, leaving 9 bases between them. In DNA form, the CDR3 reads TGCAGTGCCACCAGACGGAACACTGAAGCTTTCTTT. It translates to CSATRRNTEAFF.

Many counts were recorded for this clonotype. A junction boundary mismatches the germline segment, possibly from a read error. This sequence joins TRBV29-1 and TRBJ1-2; D is unclear. CDR1 is SQVTM, CDR2 ANQGSEA, per germline. CDR3 length equals 11 residues. DNA for the CDR3: TGCAGCGCCCCGGGTTGGCCGTCTTTGGCCTTC. The encoded protein is CSAPGWPSLAF.

This clonotype was seen ten or more times. The chain links TRBV20-1 to TRBJ2-5, with D uncertain. The CDR3 totals 12 residues. Between the trimmed V and J ends, which lost 3 bases and 9 bases, there was a span of 14 bases. Germline V gene sequence: CDR1 DFQATT, CDR2 SNEGSKA (reference sequence). The CDR3 spells CSARGNVGSQYF. Written as DNA, the CDR3 is TGCAGTGCTAGGGGGAATGTGGGGTCCCAGTACTTC.

Ten or more counts support this clonotype. The gene calls are TRBV20-1 and TRBJ2-1, with TRBD1 matching over 9 bases. V shed 6 bases and J 8 bases; nucleotides not matched to a gene: 17. Per the germline V gene, CDR1 is DFQATT and CDR2 is SNEGSKA (reference sequence). The CDR3 length is 16 residues. The CDR3 loop reads CSAPDTGQGPEDEQFF. The CDR3 nucleotides are TGCAGTGCGCCCGACACAGGACAGGGGCCAGAGGATGAGCAGTTCTTC.

This clonotype has at least ten counts. The chain joins TRBV27 to TRBJ2-3; a weak D match, TRBD1 (5 bases). The CDR3 contains 12 residues. Deletions cut 10 bases from V and 10 bases from J, with 18 bases between. Germline V gene sequence: CDR1 MNHEY, CDR2 SMNVEV (reference sequence). The chain's CDR3 is CATSPQGAAQYF. CDR3 sequence (DNA): TGTGCCACGAGCCCCCAGGGCGCGGCGCAGTATTTT.

This sequence joins TRBV11-2 and TRBJ2-7; possible D gene TRBD1, 6 bases. The CDR3 spans 14 residues. Trimming took 4 bases from V and 6 from J, leaving 16 bases between them. Germline V gives CDR1 SGHAT, CDR2 FQNNGV. In DNA form, the CDR3 reads TGTGCCAGCAGCTCTCTGCAGGGGTGGGTCGAGCAGTACTTC. Encoded protein: CASSSLQGWVEQYF.

This clonotype was counted many times. The CDR3 protein is CASSSRTPGASYF. The CDR3 region has the DNA TGTGCCAGCAGTTCTAGGACTCCTGGAGCGTCTTACTTC. The chain uses TRBV27 and TRBJ2-7, with D possibly being TRBD2 (5 bases). Per the germline V gene, CDR1 is MNHEY and CDR2 is SMNVEV (reference sequence). Trimming cost V 4 bases and J 13 bases, with 20 bases left between them. This CDR3 contains 13 residues.

V and J are TRBV20-1 and TRBJ2-2; 9 nucleotides align to TRBD1. Trimming removed 0 bases from V and 4 bases from J; junction bases left unmatched: 6. Looked up from germline, CDR1 is DFQATT and CDR2 is SNEGSKA (reference sequence). The CDR3 covers 16 residues. The CDR3 bases are TGCAGTGCTAGAGACCGGGACAGGGTGGGCACCGGGGAGCTGTTTTTT. Translation gives CSARDRDRVGTGELFF.

Comments on this clonotype: This CDR3 is missing its conserved last phenylalanine or tryptophan, likely due to a read error. This rearrangement joins TRBV6-6 to TRBJ1-2; 9 nucleotides match TRBD1. The CDR3 covers 15 residues. Germline V gene sequence: CDR1 MNHNY, CDR2 SVGAGI (reference sequence). V lost 6 bases to trimming and J lost 7 bases; unmatched junction nucleotides: 12. Here the CDR3 reads CASSPLTGGKGGYTN. CDR3 DNA: TGTGCCAGCAGCCCCCTTACAGGGGGCAAGGGTGGCTACACCAAC.

This clonotype was seen repeatedly, ten times or more. This chain joins TRBV3-1 and TRBJ2-1, with TRBD2 identical over 11 bases. CDR1 and CDR2 (germline): LGHDT, YNNKEL (reference sequence). CDR3 length: 17 residues. With 4 bases clipped from V and 0 bases from J, the junction kept 5 bases outside the gene matches. The DNA of the CDR3 is TGTGCCAGCAGCCTAATAGCGGGGGGGAGCTCCTACAATGAGCAGTTCTTC. Translation: CASSLIAGGSSYNEQFF.

In this sample, this clonotype turned up many times. The chain employs TRBV11-2 and TRBJ1-2, with a possible D match to TRBD1 (6 bases). This CDR3 comprises 17 residues. V was clipped by 1 base and J by 7 bases, with 22 bases between them. The V gene's germline CDR1 is SGHAT and CDR2 FQNNGV. For the CDR3, the DNA is TGTGCCAGCAGCTTAGGACTATGGGGGCAGGCAGTGCCTGGCTACACCTTC. It translates to CASSLGLWGQAVPGYTF.

This clonotype came up many times. The CDR3 region has the DNA TGTGCCAGCAGCACCGAGTGGGGGCAAGATACGCAGTATTTT. Protein product: CASSTEWGQDTQYF. This rearrangement joins TRBV5-5 to TRBJ2-3, with a tentative D call TRBD1 (6 bases). V lost 4 bases, J lost 5 bases, and 14 bases lay in between. CDR1 and CDR2 (germline): SGHKS, YYEKEE (reference sequence). This CDR3 is 14 amino acids long.

This clonotype was seen ten or more times. This sequence joins TRBV7-9 and TRBJ1-5; D remains ambiguous. Germline assignment: CDR1 SEHNR and CDR2 FQNEAQ (reference sequence). V dropped 1 base and J dropped 0 bases, with 4 bases sitting between them. The CDR3 length is 14 residues. This CDR3 reads CASSLGASNQPQHF. The CDR3 DNA is TGTGCCAGCAGCTTAGGGGCTAGCAATCAGCCCCAGCATTTT.

This clonotype was seen ten or more times. This rearrangement joins TRBV20-1 to TRBJ2-1; maybe TRBD2 (5 bases). The CDR3 totals 14 residues. Germline CDR1 DFQATT, CDR2 SNEGSKA (reference sequence). Trimming shortened V by 2 bases and J by 1 base, and 9 bases separated the two germline ends. The DNA of the CDR3 is TGCAGTGCTAGACAACGGACTTCCTACAATGAGCAGTTCTTC. Translating it yields CSARQRTSYNEQFF.

This clonotype was found many times. The chain has TRBV20-1 and TRBJ1-2; D ambiguous. Trimming stripped 4 bases from V and 3 bases from J, with 9 bases between. There are 12 residues in the CDR3. The germline gives CDR1 DFQATT, CDR2 SNEGSKA (reference sequence). The CDR3 region is CSAKALDYGYTF. CDR3 sequence (DNA): TGCAGTGCTAAGGCATTGGACTATGGCTACACCTTC.

This clonotype was detected ten times or more. The chain links TRBV15 to TRBJ1-5; D is possibly TRBD1 (6 bases). The CDR3 is 17 residues long. Germline V gene lookup returns CDR1 LNHNV and CDR2 YYDKDF (reference sequence). Between the trimmed V and J ends, which lost 6 bases and 3 bases, there was a span of 21 bases. The CDR3 here is CATRGIGGGRDNQPQHF. The DNA for the CDR3 is TGTGCCACCAGAGGGATAGGCGGGGGCCGGGACAATCAGCCCCAGCATTTT.

Ten or more counts support this clonotype. CDR3 in DNA: TGTGCCAGCAGTCCTTCCGGGTGGTGGGAGACCCAGTACTTC. Translating gives CASSPSGWWETQYF. This chain joins TRBV27 and TRBJ2-5, with D unclear. CDR3 size: 14 residues. From germline, CDR1 is MNHEY and CDR2 SMNVEV (reference sequence). Trimming removed 5 bases from V and 5 bases from J, with 15 bases in between.

A few counts support this clonotype. A read error may be the cause here, since a much bigger clone is one base away. The CDR3 end shows no conserved phenylalanine or tryptophan, and so a read error is likely. The chain joins TRBV20-1 to TRBJ2-5; no firm D call. This CDR3 is 13 amino acids long. V dropped 4 bases and J dropped 2 bases, with 11 bases sitting between them. Germline V gene data show CDR1 as DFQATT and CDR2 as SNEGSKA (reference sequence). The chain's CDR3 is CSAITTEQETQYC. In DNA form, the CDR3 reads TGCAGTGCTATTACCACTGAACAAGAGACCCAGTACTGC.

Details on this clonotype: This may arise from a read error, as a much more abundant clone is one base away. The chain combines TRBV9 with TRBJ2-3; 7 positions match TRBD2. This CDR3 spans 16 amino acids. Germline V CDR1 and CDR2: SGDLS, YYNGEE. Trimming removed 3 bases from V and 0 bases from J; junction bases left unmatched: 7. This CDR3 reads CASSEEAGKSTDTQYF. CDR3 in DNA: TGTGCCAGCAGCGAGGAAGCGGGAAAAAGCACAGATACGCAGTATTTT.

The sample holds many counts of this clonotype. This chain uses TRBV20-1 with TRBJ2-1; TRBD2 matches at 11 bases. CDR3 length: 16 residues. With 3 bases clipped from V and 4 bases from J, the junction kept 8 bases outside the gene matches. Germline V gives CDR1 DFQATT, CDR2 SNEGSKA (reference sequence). CDR3 in amino acids: CSARRGLAAAYNEQFF. In DNA form, the CDR3 reads TGCAGTGCTAGGAGGGGACTAGCGGCCGCGTACAATGAGCAGTTCTTC.

This clonotype was picked up many times. The chain employs TRBV3-1 and TRBJ2-2, with D uncertain. The germline V gene encodes CDR1 LGHDT and CDR2 YNNKEL (reference sequence). The CDR3 totals 17 residues. Trimming pared 3 bases from V and 4 bases from J, leaving 18 bases between. The CDR3 nucleotides read TGTGCCAGCAGCCAGGTGTTGATAGTAGGTTCCACCGGGGAGCTGTTTTTT. Protein sequence: CASSQVLIVGSTGELFF.

This clonotype showed up many times. The genes are TRBV14 and TRBJ1-4; no definite D call. Germline CDR1 SGHDN, CDR2 FVKESK. Trimming removed 3 bases at V and 2 bases at J, with 10 bases between. The CDR3 is made up of 15 amino acids. The CDR3 loop is CASSQIGITNEKLFF. CDR3 DNA: TGTGCCAGCAGCCAGATCGGGATTACTAATGAAAAACTGTTTTTT.

This clonotype was observed at least ten times. This rearrangement joins TRBV25-1 to TRBJ1-1; D gene uncertain. The CDR3 is made up of 13 amino acids. Germline V gives CDR1 MGHDK, CDR2 SYGVNS. V was shortened by 8 bases and J by 4 bases, with 14 bases between the two germline ends. CDR3 nucleotides: TGTGCCAGCTCTAGACATACTACCACTGAAGCTTTCTTT. It encodes CASSRHTTTEAFF.

There are a few counts of this clonotype. A much larger clonotype is one base distant, so this may be a read error. The chain joins TRBV6-2 or TRBV6-3 to TRBJ2-1, with unresolved D. V lost 4 bases and J 4 bases, leaving 8 bases between the germline ends. Germline V gives CDR1 MNHEY, CDR2 SVGEGT. The CDR3 contains 13 residues. CDR3 amino acids: CASSLEYYNEQFF. CDR3 sequence (DNA): TGTGCCAGCAGTTTGGAATATTACAATGAGCAGTTCTTC.

In this sample, this clonotype turned up many times. The chain uses TRBV29-1 and TRBJ2-1; D may be TRBD2 (5 bases). In germline, CDR1 is SQVTM, CDR2 ANQGSEA. The V end was cut by 5 bases, the J end by 6 bases, with 17 bases between. The CDR3 is 14 residues long. The DNA of the CDR3 is TGCAGCGTTCTTCAGCGGCGACGGGGCAATGAGCAGTTCTTC. Amino acids: CSVLQRRRGNEQFF.

This clonotype has ten or more counts. This chain uses TRBV5-1 with TRBJ2-1, with a possible D match to TRBD2 (6 bases). CDR1 is SGHRS, CDR2 YFSETQ, per germline. This CDR3 is 16 amino acids long. Trimming stripped 4 bases from V and 8 bases from J, with 22 bases between. The CDR3 bases are TGCGCCAGCAGCGGGCAAACCGGGACCCCGGGGGATGAGCAGTTCTTC. This translates into CASSGQTGTPGDEQFF.